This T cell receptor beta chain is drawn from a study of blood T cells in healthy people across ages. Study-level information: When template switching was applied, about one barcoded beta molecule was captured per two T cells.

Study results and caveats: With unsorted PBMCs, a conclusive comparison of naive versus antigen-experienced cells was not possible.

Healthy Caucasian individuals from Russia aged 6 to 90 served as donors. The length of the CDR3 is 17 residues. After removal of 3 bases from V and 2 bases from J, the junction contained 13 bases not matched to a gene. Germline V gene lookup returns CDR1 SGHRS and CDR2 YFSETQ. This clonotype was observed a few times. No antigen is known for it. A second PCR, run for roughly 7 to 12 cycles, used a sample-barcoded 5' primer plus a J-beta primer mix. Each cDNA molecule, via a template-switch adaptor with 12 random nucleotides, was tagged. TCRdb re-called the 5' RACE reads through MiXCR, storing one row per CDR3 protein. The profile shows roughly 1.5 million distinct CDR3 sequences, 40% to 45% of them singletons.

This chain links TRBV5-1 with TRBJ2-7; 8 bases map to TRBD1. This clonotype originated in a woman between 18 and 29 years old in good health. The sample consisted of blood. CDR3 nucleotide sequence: TGCGCCAGCAGCTGGGGAAGAACCGGGACAGGCACCTACGAGCAGTACTTC. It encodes CASSWGRTGTGTYEQYF.